This is a list of T cell receptor beta chains from one sample in a study of blood T cell repertoires in COVID-19. Assay used: immunoSEQ multiplex PCR; TCRdb lists only in-frame clones, some missing. The sample lists approximately 66,000 clones; about nine tenths were seen once. The sample consisted of peripheral blood. The receptors originated from a human donor with active COVID-19. The donor label of this sample is uncertain. Each CDR3 is given with its conserved first and last residue. D genes are given only for firm matches. Clone size, where shown, is once, few, many, or a class for clones that have expanded.

clone_size,cdr3_length,v_call,d_call,j_call,cdr3_aa,cdr3_nt
once,16,TRBV4-3,TRBD2,TRBJ2-1,CASSQMGGGAKNEQFF,TGCGCCAGCAGCCAGATGGGCGGGGGGGCGAAAAATGAGCAGTTCTTC
NA,14,TRBV25-1,TRBD2,TRBJ2-1,CASSSGGGINEQFF,TGTGCCAGCAGTTCCGGGGGAGGGATCAATGAGCAGTTCTTC
NA,15,TRBV10-3,NA,TRBJ1-5,CAIRATTDSNQPQHF,TGTGCCATCAGGGCGACGACAGATAGCAATCAGCCCCAGCATTTT
NA,15,TRBV5-5,NA,TRBJ2-5,CASSSPAGSPETQYF,TGTGCCAGCAGCTCGCCTGCGGGCTCCCCGGAGACCCAGTACTTC
NA,14,TRBV5-1,TRBD1,TRBJ1-2,CASSPAGGNYGYTF,TGCGCCAGCAGCCCAGCAGGGGGGAACTATGGCTACACCTTC
NA,13,TRBV19,TRBD1,TRBJ2-7,CASSKRGLYEQYF,TGTGCCAGTAGTAAAAGGGGGCTATACGAGCAGTACTTC
NA,15,TRBV9,NA,TRBJ1-3,CASSVAPGRGNTIYF,TGTGCCAGCAGCGTAGCGCCGGGTCGTGGAAACACCATATATTTT
NA,12,TRBV30,NA,TRBJ2-7,CAWSARSGEQYF,TGTGCCTGGAGTGCCCGGAGTGGTGAGCAGTACTTC
NA,16,TRBV4-3,NA,TRBJ2-3,CASSQDLGQITDTQYF,TGCGCCAGCAGCCAAGACCTCGGACAGATAACAGATACGCAGTATTTT
NA,16,TRBV15,TRBD2,TRBJ2-2,CATSKGLAGGSGELFF,TGTGCCACCAGCAAGGGACTAGCGGGAGGGTCCGGGGAGCTGTTTTTT
NA,12,TRBV12-3/TRBV12-4,NA,TRBJ2-3,CASSSRGDTQYF,TGTGCCAGCAGTAGCCGTGGAGATACGCAGTATTTT
NA,14,TRBV5-1,NA,TRBJ2-2,CASSLDSNTGELFF,TGCGCCAGCAGCTTGGACTCGAACACCGGGGAGCTGTTTTTT
NA,14,TRBV19,NA,TRBJ2-1,CASSTTFNYNEQFF,TGTGCCAGTAGTACCACTTTTAACTACAATGAGCAGTTCTTC
NA,16,TRBV7-2,TRBD2,TRBJ2-7,CASSRTSGGFPYEQYF,TGTGCCAGCAGCCGGACTAGCGGGGGGTTTCCCTACGAGCAGTACTTC
NA,16,TRBV6-5,NA,TRBJ1-3,CASSYSLQGHGNTIYF,TGTGCCAGCAGTTACTCCCTACAAGGACATGGAAACACCATATATTTT
NA,13,TRBV5-1,NA,TRBJ2-5,CASELRGYETQYF,TGCGCCAGCGAGCTAAGAGGTTATGAGACCCAGTACTTC
NA,17,TRBV3-1/TRBV3-2,NA,TRBJ1-3,CASSQEGARFSGNTIYF,TGTGCCAGCAGCCAAGAGGGGGCCCGCTTCTCTGGAAACACCATATATTTT
NA,16,TRBV6-1,TRBD1,TRBJ2-7,CASSEVRTGHSYEQYF,TGTGCCAGCAGTGAGGTTCGGACAGGCCACTCCTACGAGCAGTACTTC
NA,14,TRBV9,TRBD2,TRBJ2-1,CASSLRTSSGEQFF,TGTGCCAGCAGCCTACGGACTAGTTCCGGTGAGCAGTTCTTC
NA,14,TRBV4-2,NA,TRBJ2-7,CASSVTESSYEQYF,TGTGCCAGCAGCGTGACAGAAAGCTCCTACGAGCAGTACTTC
NA,18,TRBV3-1/TRBV3-2,TRBD1,TRBJ1-2,CASSRLRDRGTVGYGYTF,TGTGCCAGCAGCCGCCTCCGGGACAGGGGAACGGTCGGGTATGGCTACACCTTC